This T cell receptor beta chain was identified in a study of blood T cell repertoires in COVID-19. The germline CDR1 and CDR2 sequences are MNHEY and SVGAGI. Trimming took 10 bases from V and 6 from J; bases not matched to a gene: 8. CDR3 size: 12 residues. Sequencing used immunoSEQ multiplex PCR; TCRdb keeps in-frame clones, though not all of them. Among hundreds of thousands of clones listed, 89% were seen once. The J gene is TRBJ2-5, the V gene TRBV6-5; 7 nucleotides align to TRBD1. Sequencing was carried out using peripheral blood. This receptor was obtained from a young woman with COVID-19, enrolled during active disease. The CDR3 DNA reads as TGTGCCACCCAGGGGGACGGAAAGACCCAGTACTTC. As protein: CATQGDGKTQYF.